The present TCR beta chain was sequenced within a study of intratumoral heterogeneity in liver cancer. Germline trimming cut 5 bases from V and 6 bases from J; bases unmatched to any gene: 5. CDR1 is SEHNR, CDR2 FQNEAQ, per germline (reference sequence). This CDR3 comprises 14 residues. Tumour samples came from separate, distinct regions of the hepatocellular carcinoma nodule. Before surgical resection, these early-stage hepatocellular carcinoma patients received no treatment. Clones were read by immunoSEQ multiplex PCR, and TCRdb kept only the in-frame ones, dropping some. The data contain roughly 6,200 clones, approximately 64% of them singletons. Study-wide points: Significantly more unique clonal expansions occurred in tumor region a than b.

Only one count was recorded for this clone. The antigen is not known. The TCR was taken from a woman in her seventies with hepatocellular carcinoma. The J gene is TRBJ1-4, the V gene TRBV7-9; TRBD1 matches 8 bases. The sequencing used tumor tissue, collected before any cancer treatment. In nucleotides, the CDR3 is TGTGCCAGCAGCATAGGGACAGGCTATGAAAAACTGTTTTTT. Translating it yields CASSIGTGYEKLFF.